This T cell receptor (beta chain) was profiled in a study of identical twins. TCRdb analysed the 5' RACE reads with MiXCR anew, one entry per CDR3 protein. The sample lists about 220,000 distinct CDR3 sequences; roughly a tenth were seen once. V was clipped by 0 bases and J by 5 bases, with 9 bases between them. The CDR3 totals 14 residues. The V gene's germline CDR1 is SGHRS and CDR2 YFSETQ. General observations from the study: It was out-of-frame TCR alpha sharing in monozygotic twins that models underestimated. With abundant cord blood beta clonotypes, insertions were fewer; memory repertoires showed no such pattern. The study found weaker excess twin sharing in beta out-of-frame sequences.

A note on this clonotype: Its target is not known.

This receptor was identified in a young woman in good health. This chain joins TRBV5-1 and TRBJ2-1, with D uncertain. Material for sequencing was memory (CD45RO+) T cells sorted from blood. CDR3 sequence: CASSLDKMNNEQFF. The CDR3 DNA sequence: TGCGCCAGCAGCTTGGACAAGATGAACAATGAGCAGTTCTTC.